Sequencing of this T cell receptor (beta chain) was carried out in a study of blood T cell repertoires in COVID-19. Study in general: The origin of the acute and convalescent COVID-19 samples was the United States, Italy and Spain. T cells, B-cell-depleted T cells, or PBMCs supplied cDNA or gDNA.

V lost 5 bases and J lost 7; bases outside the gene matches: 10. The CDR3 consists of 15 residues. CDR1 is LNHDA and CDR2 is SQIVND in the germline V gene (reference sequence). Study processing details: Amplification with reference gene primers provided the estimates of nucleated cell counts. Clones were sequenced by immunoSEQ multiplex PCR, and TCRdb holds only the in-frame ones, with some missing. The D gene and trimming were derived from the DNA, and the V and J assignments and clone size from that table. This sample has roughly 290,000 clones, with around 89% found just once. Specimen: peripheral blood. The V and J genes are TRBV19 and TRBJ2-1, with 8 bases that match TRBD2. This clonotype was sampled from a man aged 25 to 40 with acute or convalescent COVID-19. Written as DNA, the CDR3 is TGTGCCAGTAGTGCGATAAGCGGGGGCAATAATGAGCAGTTCTTC. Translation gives CASSAISGGNNEQFF.